This T cell receptor beta chain is from a study of T cell responses to AZD1222 COVID-19 vaccine. Sequencing used immunoSEQ multiplex PCR; TCRdb keeps in-frame clones, though not all of them. Among roughly 110,000 clones listed, 80% to 85% were seen once. Study-wide results and caveats: Baseline serology detected seropositivity in only six AZD1222 recipients.

Turning to this clone: Its cognate antigen is unknown.

This clonotype originated in an adult in good health. The input for sequencing was peripheral blood, taken on day 0 of AZD1222 vaccination.

The CDR3: CASSPPGTSRSPLHF. The CDR3 DNA is TGTGCCAGCTCACCCCCCGGGACAAGTCGCTCACCCCTCCACTTT. The V call is TRBV18, the J call TRBJ1-6; D may be TRBD1 (6 bases). The CDR3 is 15 residues long. Germline values: CDR1 KGHSH, CDR2 LQKENI. The V end lost 3 bases, the J end lost 10 bases, and 16 bases lay between the germline ends. Supplemented by reference TRBV18 and TRBJ1-6, the full variable domain reads NAGVMQNPRHLVRRRGQEARLRCSPMKGHSHVYWYRQLPEEGLKFMVYLQKENIIDESGMPKERFSAEFPKEGPSILRIQQVVRGDSAAYFCASSPPGTSRSPLHFGNGTRLTVT.